This TCR beta chain was documented in a study of T-cell memory formation after mild COVID-19. The wider study: TCR clusters largely stayed donor specific.

This clonotype appeared a few times. Its antigen is not known. Study findings and constraints: There were some responding clones in pre-infection memory, which suggested that cross-reactive memory had joined. Mostly located in CM and EM were contracting CD4+ clones, with contracting CD8+ clones located in EMRA.

Sample barcodes and UMIs were carried by the TCR alpha and TCR beta cDNA libraries that 5'RACE generated with constant-segment primers. TCRdb called the 5' RACE reads again in MiXCR, with one record for every CDR3 protein. The sample records just over 350,000 distinct CDR3 sequences, approximately 15% being singletons. The germline V gene encodes CDR1 LGHNA and CDR2 YNFKEQ. The CDR3 has 15 amino acids. Trimming took 4 bases from V and 7 from J; bases not matched to a gene: 7. The chain has TRBV4-2 and TRBJ1-4; 9 bases line up with TRBD1. This receptor was identified in a man aged 18 to 30 who had mild COVID-19 (a few samples of this study predate the infection). Cell type and time point are not known. The sample comprised PBMCs or a T cell subset sorted from them (not recorded which). Here the CDR3 DNA reads TGTGCCAGCAGCCGAACACAGGGGGCAGGTGAAAAACTGTTTTTT. Protein sequence: CASSRTQGAGEKLFF.